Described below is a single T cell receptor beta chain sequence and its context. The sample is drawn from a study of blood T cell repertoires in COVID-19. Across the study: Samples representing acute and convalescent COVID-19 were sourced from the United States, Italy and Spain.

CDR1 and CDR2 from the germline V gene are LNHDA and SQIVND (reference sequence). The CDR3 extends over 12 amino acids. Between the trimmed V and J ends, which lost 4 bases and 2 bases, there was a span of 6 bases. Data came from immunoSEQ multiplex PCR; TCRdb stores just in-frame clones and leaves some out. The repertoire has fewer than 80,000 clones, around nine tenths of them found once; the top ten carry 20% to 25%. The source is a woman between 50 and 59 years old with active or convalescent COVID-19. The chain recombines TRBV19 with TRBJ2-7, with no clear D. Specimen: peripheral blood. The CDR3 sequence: CASSSSTYEQYF. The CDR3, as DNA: TGTGCCAGTAGTAGTAGCACCTACGAGCAGTACTTC.